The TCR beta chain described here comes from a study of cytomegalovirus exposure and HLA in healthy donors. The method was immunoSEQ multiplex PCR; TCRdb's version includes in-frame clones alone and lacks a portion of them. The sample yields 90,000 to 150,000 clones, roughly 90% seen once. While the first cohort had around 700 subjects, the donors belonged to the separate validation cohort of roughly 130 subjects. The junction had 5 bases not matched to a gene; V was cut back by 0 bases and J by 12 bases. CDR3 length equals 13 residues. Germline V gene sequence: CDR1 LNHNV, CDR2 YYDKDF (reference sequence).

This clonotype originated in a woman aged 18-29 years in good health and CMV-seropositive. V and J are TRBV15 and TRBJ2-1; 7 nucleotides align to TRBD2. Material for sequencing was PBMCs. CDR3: CATSRDPREPQFF. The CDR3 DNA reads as TGTGCCACCAGCAGAGATCCGCGGGAGCCGCAGTTCTTC.